Listed here are 10 T cell receptor beta chains from one sample, sequenced in a study of cytomegalovirus exposure and HLA in healthy donors. The PCR ran on 60 Vbeta and 13 Jbeta primers. Sequenced by immunoSEQ multiplex PCR; TCRdb stores in-frame clones only, minus some. Of 120,000 or so clones in the sample, about three quarters were seen once. Sequencing input: PBMCs. Receptors originate from a human donor in good health.

The J gene is TRBJ1-1, the V gene TRBV4-2; a weak D match, TRBD1 (6 bases). The CDR3 contains 19 residues. Germline lookup yields CDR1 LGHNA and CDR2 YNFKEQ. V lost 6 bases and J 2 bases, leaving 28 bases between the germline ends. The CDR3 is CASSLHPAGAYRSNTEAFF. In nucleotides, the CDR3 is TGTGCCAGCAGTCTCCACCCGGCAGGGGCTTACCGATCAAACACTGAAGCTTTCTTT.

The gene calls are TRBV2 and TRBJ2-5; D gene ambiguous. Germline CDR1 and CDR2: SNHLY and FYNNEI. CDR3 size: 11 residues. Between the trimmed V and J ends, which lost 5 bases and 2 bases, there was a span of 3 bases. The CDR3 here is CASSQQETQYF. For the CDR3, the DNA is TGTGCCAGCAGTCAACAAGAGACCCAGTACTTC.

This clone was detected a few times. For the CDR3, the DNA is TGTGCCAGCAGTGATATCGTGGCAGGCAATCAGCCCCAGCATTTT. This sequence encodes CASSDIVAGNQPQHF. V gene TRBV6-1 combines with J gene TRBJ1-5; D gene ambiguous. The CDR3 runs to 15 residues. V lost 3 bases to trimming and J lost 2 bases, with 11 bases between them. CDR1 and CDR2 from the germline V gene are MNHNS and SASEGT.

The V and J genes are TRBV4-2 and TRBJ2-1; D ambiguous. This CDR3 region has 16 residues. V lost 0 bases to trimming and J lost 2 bases, with 11 bases between them. Germline V lookup: CDR1 LGHNA, CDR2 YNFKEQ. The CDR3 protein is CASSQEWKRTYNEQFF. For the CDR3, the DNA is TGTGCCAGCAGCCAAGAGTGGAAGAGGACCTACAATGAGCAGTTCTTC.

This clone was detected a few times. V is TRBV5-6 and J is TRBJ1-1, with D unresolved. CDR1 is SGHDT, CDR2 YYEEEE, per germline. The CDR3 consists of 13 residues. Trimming removed 5 bases from V and 4 bases from J, with 12 bases in between. The CDR3 loop reads CASRRVEATEAFF. The CDR3 nucleotides are TGTGCCAGCAGGAGGGTGGAGGCCACTGAAGCTTTCTTT.

The V gene is TRBV5-4, the J gene TRBJ1-4; the D gene is possibly TRBD1 (6 bases). The V gene lost 4 bases and the J gene lost 8 bases, with 24 bases spanning the gap. The length of the CDR3 is 17 residues. Looked up from germline, CDR1 is SGHNT and CDR2 is YYREEE (reference sequence). The CDR3 DNA reads TGTGCCAGCAGCCTACGTGGGGGCCCGCCAGCAGGGGAAAAACTGTTTTTT. Translated, it gives CASSLRGGPPAGEKLFF.

J is TRBJ2-3 and V is TRBV7-2; TRBD2 agrees at 10 bases. Germline CDR1 is SGHTA and CDR2 is FQGNSA. V lost 5 bases and J lost 4; bases outside the gene matches: 6. The CDR3 loop spans 15 amino acids. This chain's CDR3 is CASSPLAGESDTQYF. The CDR3 nucleotides are TGTGCCAGCAGCCCTCTAGCGGGGGAGTCAGATACGCAGTATTTT.

The V call is TRBV5-6, the J call TRBJ1-1; maybe TRBD1 (6 bases). V lost 4 bases and J lost 1, with 17 bases in between. This CDR3 is 16 amino acids long. The germline V gene has CDR1 SGHDT and CDR2 YYEEEE. The CDR3 DNA is TGTGCCAGCAGCCCATGGGCGGGGGCCAAGAACACTGAAGCTTTCTTT. Protein sequence: CASSPWAGAKNTEAFF. Complete variable domain (other parts from reference TRBV5-6 and TRBJ1-1): DAGVTQSPTHLIKTRGQQVTLRCSPKSGHDTVSWYQQALGQGPQFIFQYYEEEERQRGNFPDRFSGHQFPNYSSELNVNALLLGDSALYLCASSPWAGAKNTEAFFGQGTRLTVV.

J is TRBJ2-2 and V is TRBV6-1; D possibly corresponds to TRBD1 (6 bases). V lost 4 bases and J lost 5, with 11 bases in between. The CDR3 length is 14 residues. CDR1 and CDR2 (germline): MNHNS, SASEGT. DNA for the CDR3: TGTGCCAGCAGTGCCTACAGGGATACCGGGGAGCTGTTTTTT. Amino acids: CASSAYRDTGELFF.

The rearrangement uses TRBV11-2 and TRBJ2-4; D call uncertain. Trimming stripped 5 bases from V and 12 bases from J, with 17 bases between. Looked up from germline, CDR1 is SGHAT and CDR2 is FQNNGV. The CDR3 is 13 amino acids. The CDR3 sequence: CASSPGALGAQYF. The CDR3 nucleotides read TGTGCCAGCAGCCCCGGAGCCCTTGGCGCTCAGTACTTC.